The 25 T cell receptor beta chains in this list originate from one sample, sequenced in a study of blood T cell repertoires in COVID-19. Here immunoSEQ multiplex PCR was the method, and the copy in TCRdb shows in-frame clones only, minus some. The table records about 230,000 clones, 70% to 90% of them present only once. Material: peripheral blood. Receptor source: a man aged 45-65 years with COVID-19, enrolled during active disease.

V gene TRBV28 combines with J gene TRBJ1-5; 10 positions match TRBD1. The germline V gene encodes CDR1 MDHEN and CDR2 SYDVKM. Unmatched junction bases numbered 5, after V lost 4 bases and J lost 5 bases. The CDR3 runs to 15 residues. CDR3 amino acids: CASSSRQGAHQPQHF. CDR3 DNA: TGTGCCAGCAGTTCCCGACAGGGGGCACATCAGCCCCAGCATTTT.

This clone appeared a few times. The V and J genes are TRBV27 and TRBJ1-4; a possible D gene is TRBD1 (5 bases). The V gene's germline CDR1 is MNHEY and CDR2 SMNVEV (reference sequence). Trimming stripped 2 bases from V and 7 bases from J, with 8 bases between. This CDR3 is built from 13 residues. The CDR3 sequence: CASSLRGTEKLFF. Here the CDR3 DNA reads TGTGCCAGCAGTTTAAGGGGTACTGAAAAACTGTTTTTT.

The chain uses TRBV10-3 and TRBJ1-1; TRBD1 matches 8 bases. The CDR3 is 15 amino acids. Germline V lookup: CDR1 ENHRY, CDR2 SYGVKD. V was pared by 4 bases and J by 0 bases, with 4 bases of the junction left unmatched. In DNA, the CDR3 is TGTGCCATCAGTGTCACGACAGGGGTGAACACTGAAGCTTTCTTT. As protein: CAISVTTGVNTEAFF.

The V and J genes are TRBV28 and TRBJ2-2; 8 nucleotides line up with TRBD2. The V gene end was trimmed by 7 bases and the J gene end by 4 bases; junction bases not matched to a gene: 8. Germline CDR1 and CDR2: MDHEN and SYDVKM. This CDR3 comprises 15 residues. CDR3 nucleotides: TGTGCCAGCACCGTAGCGGGGTCGGGCACCGGGGAGCTGTTTTTT. It encodes CASTVAGSGTGELFF.

The chain recombines TRBV5-1 with TRBJ1-5; D gene uncertain. Germline assignment: CDR1 SGHRS and CDR2 YFSETQ. V was trimmed by 5 bases and J by 4 bases, leaving 10 bases between them. The CDR3 runs 13 residues. As DNA, the CDR3 is TGCGCCAGCAGTCCGGAGGGAAATCAGCCCCAGCATTTT. Translating it yields CASSPEGNQPQHF. The full variable domain, its missing parts supplied by reference TRBV5-1 and TRBJ1-5, is KAGVTQTPRYLIKTRGQQVTLSCSPISGHRSVSWYQQTPGQGLQFLFEYFSETQRNKGNFPGRFSGRQFSNSRSEMNVSTLELGDSALYLCASSPEGNQPQHFGDGTRLSIL.

The chain carries TRBV5-4 and TRBJ2-3; 12 bases map to TRBD2. The CDR3 has 16 amino acids. V shed 2 bases and J 3 bases; nucleotides not matched to a gene: 4. Germline V gene lookup returns CDR1 SGHNT and CDR2 YYREEE (reference sequence). In nucleotides, the CDR3 is TGTGCCAGCAGCTTAACTAGCGGGGGGTCTACAGATACGCAGTATTTT. Residues: CASSLTSGGSTDTQYF. Full variable domain (outside the CDR3, taken from reference TRBV5-4 and TRBJ2-3): ETGVTQSPTHLIKTRGQQVTLRCSSQSGHNTVSWYQQALGQGPQFIFQYYREEENGRGNFPPRFSGLQFPNYSSELNVNALELDDSALYLCASSLTSGGSTDTQYFGPGTRLTVL.

The rearrangement links TRBV2 to TRBJ1-5; unclear D gene. The length of the CDR3 is 16 residues. V was pared by 4 bases and J by 4 bases, with 17 bases between. The germline gives CDR1 SNHLY, CDR2 FYNNEI. CDR3 nucleotide sequence: TGTGCCAGCAGTGGTCAGGCCCCGATCAATAATCAGCCCCAGCATTTT. Protein sequence: CASSGQAPINNQPQHF.

This clone has a handful of counts. The chain employs TRBV19 and TRBJ1-5; D gene unclear. The V end lost 8 bases, the J end lost 3 bases, and 20 bases lay between the germline ends. This CDR3 is 16 amino acids long. The V gene's germline CDR1 is LNHDA and CDR2 SQIVND (reference sequence). CDR3 coding DNA: TGTGCCAGTGGGGAGAGAAGGACGGTTACCAATCAGCCCCAGCATTTT. Amino acid sequence: CASGERRTVTNQPQHF.

V gene TRBV6-5 combines with J gene TRBJ1-1, with 7 bases matching TRBD1. The CDR3 sequence is 15 residues long. V lost 6 bases and J lost 4; bases outside the gene matches: 11. CDR1 and CDR2 (germline): MNHEY, SVGAGI. CDR3 loop: CASRKLQGSTTEAFF. In nucleotides, the CDR3 is TGTGCCAGCAGAAAACTACAGGGGTCGACCACTGAAGCTTTCTTT.

V is TRBV6-2 or TRBV6-3 and J is TRBJ2-7, with 9 positions matching TRBD1. The germline gives CDR1 MNHEY, CDR2 SVGEGT. The CDR3 extends over 17 amino acids. V shed 2 bases and J 0 bases; nucleotides not matched to a gene: 8. Here the CDR3 reads CASSYGTGSLSSYEQYF. DNA for the CDR3: TGTGCCAGCAGTTACGGGACAGGGTCGTTGAGCTCCTACGAGCAGTACTTC.

This rearrangement joins TRBV14 to TRBJ1-2; D is perhaps TRBD1 (5 bases). The CDR3 spans 14 residues. V lost 3 bases and J lost 5, with 13 bases in between. Germline loops: CDR1 SGHDN, CDR2 FVKESK. CDR3 sequence (DNA): TGTGCCAGCAGCCACCACGGAGGGGATTATGGCTACACCTTC. Protein product: CASSHHGGDYGYTF.

The chain uses TRBV19 and TRBJ2-2, with 7 bases lining up with TRBD2. V trimming: 3 bases; J trimming: 4 bases; junction bases outside the gene matches: 11. CDR1 is LNHDA, CDR2 SQIVND, per germline (reference sequence). CDR3 size: 17 residues. The CDR3 region has the DNA TGTGCCAGTAGTATCCATTCGGCGGGAGTTGTCACCGGGGAGCTGTTTTTT. Translated, it gives CASSIHSAGVVTGELFF. Together with reference TRBV19 and TRBJ2-2, the CDR3 gives the full variable domain: DGGITQSPKYLFRKEGQNVTLSCEQNLNHDAMYWYRQDPGQGLRLIYYSQIVNDFQKGDIAEGYSVSREKKESFPLTVTSAQKNPTAFYLCASSIHSAGVVTGELFFGEGSRLTVL.

This CDR3 reads CASSTGTSTDTQYF. CDR3 nucleotide sequence: TGTGCCAGCAGCACCGGGACTAGCACAGATACGCAGTATTTT. The V and J genes are TRBV9 and TRBJ2-3; weak D call: TRBD2 (6 bases). V was clipped by 4 bases and J by 0 bases, with 9 bases between them. The CDR3 consists of 14 residues. The germline V gene encodes CDR1 SGDLS and CDR2 YYNGEE.

V usage is TRBV6-5 and J usage is TRBJ1-6; D is perhaps TRBD1 (6 bases). V was trimmed by 4 bases and J by 7 bases, leaving 17 bases between them. The germline V gene has CDR1 MNHEY and CDR2 SVGAGI. The CDR3 is made up of 16 amino acids. CDR3 region: CASSFTGPEGNSPLHF. The CDR3 DNA follows: TGTGCCAGCAGTTTCACAGGGCCAGAGGGGAATTCACCCCTCCACTTT.

V and J are TRBV29-1 and TRBJ2-7; a weak D match, TRBD1 (6 bases). The CDR3 consists of 13 residues. V was cut by 4 bases and J by 5 bases, with 15 bases left in between. Germline CDR1 and CDR2: SQVTM and ANQGSEA. CDR3: CSVGLGGRNEQYF. DNA for the CDR3: TGCAGCGTTGGGCTAGGGGGAAGGAACGAGCAGTACTTC.

The chain couples TRBV5-1 to TRBJ1-1; TRBD1 matches at 7 bases. CDR1 is SGHRS and CDR2 is YFSETQ in the germline V gene. The V gene end was trimmed by 3 bases and the J gene end by 0 bases; junction bases not matched to a gene: 5. The CDR3 has 15 amino acids. The CDR3 nucleotides read TGCGCCAGCAGCTCGTGGGGACAGATGAACACTGAAGCTTTCTTT. It codes for CASSSWGQMNTEAFF.

The sample holds one count of this clone. This chain uses TRBV27 with TRBJ1-6; no reliable D call. CDR1 MNHEY and CDR2 SMNVEV come from the germline V gene (reference sequence). Trimming removed 2 bases from V and 0 bases from J, with 14 bases in between. This CDR3 spans 18 amino acids. CDR3 coding DNA: TGTGCCAGCAGTTTAGTAGGTGGCGGGAGCTCCTATAATTCACCCCTCCACTTT. Its protein product is CASSLVGGGSSYNSPLHF.

This chain uses TRBV5-6 with TRBJ1-1, with D uncertain. This CDR3 is 12 amino acids long. From germline, CDR1 is SGHDT and CDR2 YYEEEE. Between the trimmed V and J ends, which lost 0 bases and 5 bases, there was a span of 5 bases. The CDR3 loop is CASSLDLTEAFF. CDR3 in DNA: TGTGCCAGCAGCTTGGATCTGACTGAAGCTTTCTTT.

This clone showed up just a few times. The J gene is TRBJ1-5, the V gene TRBV19; 12 bases are shared with TRBD1. CDR1 and CDR2 from the germline V gene are LNHDA and SQIVND (reference sequence). The CDR3 contains 14 residues. With V trimmed by 8 bases and J by 5 bases, 4 bases remained unmatched. The CDR3 here is CASRGQGAHQPQHF. In DNA form, the CDR3 reads TGTGCCAGTCGGGGACAGGGGGCCCATCAGCCCCAGCATTTT.

V usage is TRBV7-3 and J usage is TRBJ2-5; TRBD1 matches at 7 bases. In germline, CDR1 is SGHTA, CDR2 FQGTGA. V lost 1 base and J lost 5; bases outside the gene matches: 7. The CDR3 extends over 15 amino acids. Here the CDR3 reads CASSLIVGGTETQYF. The CDR3 nucleotides are TGTGCCAGCAGCTTAATCGTAGGGGGCACGGAGACCCAGTACTTC.

This sequence joins TRBV10-2 and TRBJ2-2; the D is unclear. This CDR3 has 15 residues. Germline V gene data show CDR1 as WSHSY and CDR2 as SAAADI. V lost 11 bases to trimming and J lost 4 bases, with 20 bases between them. As DNA, the CDR3 is TGCGCCTCTTCATTATCGCCTTCGGGCACCGGGGAGCTGTTTTTT. As protein: CASSLSPSGTGELFF.

The chain carries TRBV30 and TRBJ2-1; a weak D match, TRBD2 (6 bases). The CDR3 sequence is 12 residues long. Germline V gene sequence: CDR1 GTSNPN, CDR2 SVGIG (reference sequence). V lost 2 bases, J lost 7 bases, and 9 bases lay in between. The CDR3 sequence: CAWSRRGNEQFF. In DNA form, the CDR3 reads TGTGCCTGGAGTCGCCGGGGGAATGAGCAGTTCTTC.

The V gene is TRBV7-6, the J gene TRBJ2-1, with 10 bases identical to TRBD2. V trimming: 4 bases; J trimming: 9 bases; junction bases outside the gene matches: 12. This CDR3 is 16 amino acids long. Germline-derived CDR1 and CDR2 are SGHVS and FNYEAQ. CDR3 in amino acids: CASSSRTSGNGGEQFF. The DNA of the CDR3 is TGTGCCAGCAGCTCTAGGACTAGCGGAAACGGGGGTGAGCAGTTCTTC.

The chain employs TRBV7-2 and TRBJ1-2; possible D gene TRBD1, 5 bases. Per the germline V gene, CDR1 is SGHTA and CDR2 is FQGNSA. The V and J ends lost 5 bases and 3 bases respectively, with 10 bases between them. The CDR3 contains 13 residues. This CDR3 is CASSRGGDYGYTF. As DNA, the CDR3 is TGTGCCAGCAGCCGGGGGGGTGACTATGGCTACACCTTC.

The chain carries TRBV24-1 and TRBJ2-5; 10 nucleotides line up with TRBD1. The length of the CDR3 is 15 residues. V shed 10 bases, J shed 5 bases, and the junction held 12 bases outside the gene matches. The germline V gene encodes CDR1 KGHDR and CDR2 SFDVKD. The CDR3 protein is CATSRGQGMTETQYF. The CDR3 DNA reads as TGTGCCACAAGCAGGGGACAGGGGATGACGGAGACCCAGTACTTC.